Listed below are T cell receptor beta chains from one sample, sequenced in a study of T-cell reconstitution after alpha-beta-depleted transplantation in children. TCRdb re-analysed the PCR reads in MiXCR, keeping a single row per CDR3 protein. This table holds about 600,000 distinct CDR3 sequences, 23% found once. Sample: PBMCs, mostly from graft donor cells, taken 360 days after TCRalphabeta/CD19-depleted stem cell transplant. Source of these receptors: a boy under two years old who had a stem cell transplant for acute myeloid leukemia, so the T cells may come from the graft donor. The conserved cysteine and the conserved F or W are not part of the CDR3 here.

V gene	J gene	CDR3 protein
TRBV20-1	TRBJ2-2	SAREQGTGELF
TRBV7-2	TRBJ2-2	ASTANRTANTGELF
TRBV5-6	TRBJ2-2	ASSLIDRTGELF
TRBV14	TRBJ1-6	ASSQVGDVRKPLH
TRBV20-1	TRBJ1-5	SARAGTYSNQPQH
TRBV5-1	TRBJ2-5	ASSLGDGQETQY
TRBV7-9	TRBJ2-3	ASSRGHPQY
TRBV6-5	TRBJ2-1	ASSYSTGGEQF
TRBV6-5	TRBJ2-7	ASSYASEQY
TRBV12-3/TRBV12-4	TRBJ2-7	ASSARQGGEQY
TRBV27	TRBJ2-7	ASSSTSSYEQY
TRBV14	TRBJ1-1	ASSSTAYTEAF
TRBV20-1	TRBJ2-7	SARDWGSEQY